These 8 T cell receptor beta chains came from one sample sequenced in a study of PD-1 blockade in classical Hodgkin lymphoma. TCRdb's table, derived via immunoSEQ multiplex PCR, lists solely in-frame clones and lacks some. The sample includes about 20,000 clones, 75% to 95% seen only once; the top ten take less than 8.5%. Time point of the sample: newly diagnosed, previously untreated cHL patient sample. Sample: peripheral blood mononuclear cells (PBMCs). These receptors were taken from a human donor with classical Hodgkin lymphoma.

The rearrangement uses TRBV25-1 and TRBJ1-2; D not resolved. Germline loops: CDR1 MGHDK, CDR2 SYGVNS. The V end lost 8 bases, the J end lost 3 bases, and 10 bases lay between the germline ends. CDR3 length equals 12 residues. CDR3 in amino acids: CASGPDHYGYTF. The CDR3 DNA reads as TGTGCCAGCGGCCCGGACCACTATGGCTACACCTTC.

The gene calls are TRBV27 and TRBJ2-5, with 7 bases fitting TRBD1. The CDR3 spans 16 residues. CDR1 MNHEY and CDR2 SMNVEV come from the germline V gene (reference sequence). The junction had 13 bases not matched to a gene; V was cut back by 5 bases and J by 4 bases. CDR3 nucleotide sequence: TGTGCCAGCAGTCCCGGGACAGAAGTAATTGGAGAGACCCAGTACTTC. Amino acid sequence: CASSPGTEVIGETQYF.

The rearrangement joins TRBV19 to TRBJ2-1; 14 positions match TRBD2. The CDR3 totals 15 residues. J gave up 6 bases and V 6 bases, and 4 bases lay outside the gene matches. Germline-derived CDR1 and CDR2 are LNHDA and SQIVND (reference sequence). The chain's CDR3 is CASRTGTSGSNEQFF. The CDR3 DNA is TGTGCCAGTAGAACCGGGACTAGCGGGAGCAATGAGCAGTTCTTC.

In this sample, this clone turned up once. The chain carries TRBV29-1 and TRBJ1-5; no reliable D call. Between the trimmed V and J ends, which lost 5 bases and 7 bases, there was a span of 15 bases. Per germline, CDR1 SQVTM and CDR2 ANQGSEA. The CDR3 is 13 amino acids. CDR3 DNA: TGCAGCGTTCTAGAAGGGTATGGACAGCCCCAGCATTTT. Protein product: CSVLEGYGQPQHF.

J is TRBJ2-2 and V is TRBV6-4, with 9 bases fitting TRBD2. The CDR3 length is 15 residues. The junction had 3 bases not matched to a gene; V was cut back by 6 bases and J by 1 base. The germline gives CDR1 MRHNA, CDR2 SNTAGT. CDR3 coding DNA: TGTGCCAGCAGACGACTAGCGGAGAACACCGGGGAGCTGTTTTTT. Translating gives CASRRLAENTGELFF.

The chain carries TRBV7-8 and TRBJ1-3; TRBD1 aligns across 7 bases. Trimming removed 7 bases from V and 4 bases from J; junction bases left unmatched: 4. Per germline, CDR1 SGHVS and CDR2 FQNEAQ. The CDR3 is 13 residues long. The CDR3 protein is CASNTGDGNTIYF. DNA of the CDR3: TGTGCCAGCAACACAGGGGACGGAAACACCATATATTTT.

The chain has TRBV7-9 and TRBJ1-2; D unresolved. Trimming shortened V by 1 base and J by 0 bases, and 6 bases separated the two germline ends. The CDR3 loop spans 14 amino acids. Germline CDR1 SEHNR, CDR2 FQNEAQ (reference sequence). CDR3 sequence (DNA): TGTGCCAGCAGCTTAGGGCAAGCTAACTATGGCTACACCTTC. Translating it yields CASSLGQANYGYTF. The variable domain in full, completed from reference TRBV7-9 and TRBJ1-2, reads DTGVSQNPRHKITKRGQNVTFRCDPISEHNRLYWYRQTLGQGPEFLTYFQNEAQLEKSRLLSDRFSAERPKGSFSTLEIQRTEQGDSAMYLCASSLGQANYGYTFGSGTRLTVV.

This clone was counted a single time. The V and J genes are TRBV5-1 and TRBJ2-7; D possibly uses TRBD1 or TRBD2 (5 bases each). Germline V gene lookup returns CDR1 SGHRS and CDR2 YFSETQ. Trimming left V 0 bases short and J 0 bases short, with 7 bases between. There are 14 residues in the CDR3. This CDR3 is CASSLGGGSYEQYF. CDR3 nucleotide sequence: TGCGCCAGCAGCTTGGGTGGGGGCTCCTACGAGCAGTACTTC.